A selection of T cell receptor beta chains follows, all from one sample in a study of blood T cell repertoires in COVID-19. Sequenced by immunoSEQ multiplex PCR; TCRdb stores in-frame clones only, minus some. The repertoire holds 110,000 to 150,000 clones, with 80% as singletons. Sequencing input: peripheral blood. The source of these receptors is a man aged 70 or older who had recovered from COVID-19. The CDR3 runs from the conserved cysteine through the conserved F or W. A D gene is named only where the DNA matches it firmly. Clone size appears in some rows only: once, few, many, or a class for an expanded clone.

J gene | D gene | V gene | clone size | CDR3 DNA | CDR3 protein
TRBJ2-1 | TRBD1 | TRBV4-1 | - | TGCGCCAGCAGCAAACAGGGGGAACTCACGGGAAATGAGCAGTTCTTC | CASSKQGELTGNEQFF
TRBJ1-6 | TRBD1 | TRBV10-3 | - | TGTGCCATCAGTGCAGGACAGGGGGCAACTAATTCACCCCTCCACTTT | CAISAGQGATNSPLHF
TRBJ2-7 | TRBD2 | TRBV5-6 | - | TGTGCCAGCAACCCTCGTGCGGGAGGATTATACGAGCAGTACTTC | CASNPRAGGLYEQYF
TRBJ2-2 | - | TRBV4-1 | - | TGCGCCAGCAGCCAAGGGGGGCCGAACACCGGGGAGCTGTTTTTT | CASSQGGPNTGELFF
TRBJ2-1 | TRBD2 | TRBV11-2 | - | TGTGCCAGCAGCTTGGGACTAGCGGGAGATGAGCAGTTCTTC | CASSLGLAGDEQFF
TRBJ1-2 | - | TRBV15 | few | TGTGCCACCACCCTCCCCGGGGTTGAATATGGCTACACCTTC | CATTLPGVEYGYTF
TRBJ2-7 | TRBD1 | TRBV27 | - | TGTGCCAGCAGTCGCCGCCCGGGACAGGGTTACGAGCAGTACTTC | CASSRRPGQGYEQYF
TRBJ1-1 | TRBD1 | TRBV2 | - | TGTGCCAGCAGCCGGGACAGGTCCACTGAAGCTTTCTTT | CASSRDRSTEAFF
TRBJ1-6 | - | TRBV19 | - | TGTGCCAGTAGTATCAACGGCGGGAGTTCACCCCTCCACTTT | CASSINGGSSPLHF
TRBJ2-7 | - | TRBV5-5 | - | TGTGCCAGCAGCCTAAACCCCACGGCCAGGGGCTACGAGCAGTACTTC | CASSLNPTARGYEQYF
TRBJ2-7 | - | TRBV20-1 | - | TGCAGTGTCAGCAGGGCAAACGAGCAGTACTTC | CSVSRANEQYF
TRBJ1-2 | - | TRBV19 | - | TGTGCCAGTAGGACAGACAGTAACTATGGCTACACCTTC | CASRTDSNYGYTF
TRBJ1-1 | - | TRBV7-9 | - | TGTGCCAGCAGCTTAGATTCCCGCTTTCAGATGAACACTGAAGCTTTCTTT | CASSLDSRFQMNTEAFF
TRBJ2-7 | TRBD2 | TRBV5-4 | - | TGTGCCAGCAGCTTGGGGGGACTAGCGGGAACCTACGAGCAGTACTTC | CASSLGGLAGTYEQYF
TRBJ2-3 | - | TRBV19 | - | TGTGCCAGTAGTAGGGGCCTTAGCACAGATACGCAGTATTTT | CASSRGLSTDTQYF
TRBJ1-1 | - | TRBV5-1 | - | TGCGCCAGCAGCTTAACCGGGACAAGGAACACTGAAGCTTTCTTT | CASSLTGTRNTEAFF
TRBJ1-2 | - | TRBV19 | - | TGTGCCAGTAGTCGAGTCCGCGCAGTCGGAGTGTCTAGTGGCTACACCTTC | CASSRVRAVGVSSGYTF
TRBJ2-5 | - | TRBV4-1 | - | TGCGCCAGCAGCCCCATTTCTCGCGGGACCGACGGCACCCAGTACTTC | CASSPISRGTDGTQYF
TRBJ1-3 | - | TRBV27 | - | TGTGCCAGCAGTGCAGGACCGCAGGGGTCTGGAAACACCATATATTTT | CASSAGPQGSGNTIYF
TRBJ1-5 | - | TRBV18 | - | TGTGCCAGCTCCTCCATCGGGCAGGGCGGCAATCAGCCCCAGCATTTT | CASSSIGQGGNQPQHF
TRBJ1-5 | TRBD1 | TRBV5-1 | - | TGCGCCAGCAGCCCGACAGGGGATAGCAATCAGCCCCAGCATTTT | CASSPTGDSNQPQHF
TRBJ1-1 | - | TRBV29-1 | few | TGCAGCGTCGAGGACAGTCGGCGGGCTTTCTTT | CSVEDSRRAFF
TRBJ2-3 | TRBD2 | TRBV3-1/TRBV3-2 | few | TGTGCCAGCAGCCAAGATAATTACGGGGCTAGCGGGATGTTAGATACGCAGTATTTT | CASSQDNYGASGMLDTQYF
TRBJ2-7 | - | TRBV6-2/TRBV6-3 | - | TGTGCCAGCAGTTACCCCGAAATAGCCTTCTCAGCGGACGAGCAGTACTTC | CASSYPEIAFSADEQYF
TRBJ1-2 | - | TRBV10-3 | - | TGTGCCATCAGGGAAGCGGGAGAGGATGGCTACACCTTC | CAIREAGEDGYTF
TRBJ2-1 | TRBD1 | TRBV19 | - | TGTGCCAGTAGTTCCCGGGGACAGGGGTCTATACGCCTCGGACTAGCCCCGGGGAATGAGCAGTTCTTC | CASSSRGQGSIRLGLAPGNEQFF
TRBJ2-7 | - | TRBV19 | - | TGTGCCAGTAGTATCCCCGGGGACTCCTACGAGCAGTACTTC | CASSIPGDSYEQYF
TRBJ1-1 | - | TRBV10-3 | - | TGTGCCATCAGCAATACGGGACTACGTGGAGGCACTGAAGCTTTCTTT | CAISNTGLRGGTEAFF
TRBJ2-3 | - | TRBV29-1 | once | TGCAGCGTTGAGGGGGTGGGGGCCCCAGATACGCAGTATTTT | CSVEGVGAPDTQYF
TRBJ2-1 | TRBD2 | TRBV27 | - | TGTGCCAGCAGGCCAACGACTAGCGTTGAGCAGTTCTTC | CASRPTTSVEQFF
TRBJ2-7 | - | TRBV7-2 | - | TGTGCCAGCAGCTTGGGGGGTTTAAGCGAGCAGTACTTC | CASSLGGLSEQYF
TRBJ2-1 | TRBD2 | TRBV6-1 | - | TGTGCCAGCAGTGAAGAGACTAGCGGCCACAATGAGCAGTTCTTC | CASSEETSGHNEQFF
TRBJ1-1 | - | TRBV29-1 | - | TGCAGCGTTCGACAGACGAACACTGAAGCTTTCTTT | CSVRQTNTEAFF
TRBJ2-1 | - | TRBV13 | - | TGTGCCAGCAGCACCAGACTAGTAATCTACAATGAGCAGTTCTTC | CASSTRLVIYNEQFF
TRBJ2-3 | TRBD2 | TRBV5-4 | - | TGTGCCAGCAGCTTGAGGCTAGCGGGAGGCCCTCGCACAGATACGCAGTATTTT | CASSLRLAGGPRTDTQYF